The rows below give T cell receptor beta chains drawn from one sample of a study of response to subunit inactivated influenza vaccine. Each CDR3 protein is one row after TCRdb ran MiXCR on the RT-PCR reads. The sample has around 650,000 distinct CDR3 sequences, approximately 15% seen once. Material: PBMCs from blood, obtained 11 to 12 days after vaccination. These TCRs come from a man aged 50 or older who received an inactivated influenza vaccine. Both conserved end residues are part of each CDR3. The D gene is left open where the match is weak. The size field is filled for only some rows; it gives once, few, many or a size class.

cdr3_nt cdr3_aa j_call d_call v_call clone_size
TGCAGTGCTGAAAAACCTACGGGGGAAAGGGATACGCAGTATTTT CSAEKPTGERDTQYF TRBJ2-3 . TRBV20-1 .
TGTGCCAGCAGCTTGGGTATCGCAACTAATGAAAAACTGTTTTTT CASSLGIATNEKLFF TRBJ1-4 . TRBV5-5 few
TGCAGCGTTGATTCCAGGTGGGGAGCAGATACGCAGTATTTT CSVDSRWGADTQYF TRBJ2-3 . TRBV29-1 many
TGCAGTGCATTAGGGCAGCGGAACACCGGGGAGCTGTTTTTT CSALGQRNTGELFF TRBJ2-2 . TRBV20-1 .
TGTGCCAGCAGTTTGCATGGGTATCTCCAAGAGACCCAGTACTTC CASSLHGYLQETQYF TRBJ2-5 . TRBV28 .
TGCAGTGCTAGCCGGGCCGAACTTAGCAATCAGCCCCAGCATTTT CSASRAELSNQPQHF TRBJ1-5 . TRBV20-1 .
TGCGCCAGCAGGAGACGGCGAGGGGAGACCCAGTACTTC CASRRRRGETQYF TRBJ2-5 . TRBV10-2 many
TGTGCCATAGCCGGGACTAGCGGGAGACTCCCAGATACGCAGTATTTT CAIAGTSGRLPDTQYF TRBJ2-3 TRBD2 TRBV24-1 .
TGTGCCAGCAGCCTAACTAGCGGGATGTACAATGAGCAGTTCTTC CASSLTSGMYNEQFF TRBJ2-1 TRBD2 TRBV28 few
TGTGCCAGCGCCGAATGGCCTCTAGAAAATGAGCAGTTCTTC CASAEWPLENEQFF TRBJ2-1 . TRBV11-2 .
TGTGCCATCAGTGAGTCCCGGACCTCCACCGGGGAGCTGTTTTTT CAISESRTSTGELFF TRBJ2-2 . TRBV10-3 .
TGTGCCAGCACCCGGATGAGGGACACTGAAGCTTTCTTT CASTRMRDTEAFF TRBJ1-1 . TRBV6-6 few
TGCGCCAGCAGCCAAAGGACTAGCAGGTTGGACATTCAGTACTTC CASSQRTSRLDIQYF TRBJ2-4 TRBD2 TRBV5-1 .
TGCGCCAGCAGCTTACTAGATCACGGGGAGCTGTTTTTT CASSLLDHGELFF TRBJ2-2 . TRBV5-1 few
TGTGCCAGCAGTTATGGGACAGGGGGCAACACCGGGGAGCTGTTTTTT CASSYGTGGNTGELFF TRBJ2-2 TRBD1 TRBV6-5 few
TGTGCCAGCAGTTCATCTTTGGGGACAGGGGGGAATTATGGCTACACCTTC CASSSSLGTGGNYGYTF TRBJ1-2 TRBD1 TRBV28 .
TGTGCCAGCAGCACCGATAGCGGGCCCTTCTCCTACAATGAGCAGTTCTTC CASSTDSGPFSYNEQFF TRBJ2-1 TRBD2 TRBV7-9 .
TGTGCCAGCCGTCGGGTACCCTCTCCCTACGAGCAGTACTTC CASRRVPSPYEQYF TRBJ2-7 . TRBV28 .
TGTGCCAGCAGCTACCGGCTCGGGATAGCGGGAGGCCAAGAGACCCAGTACTTC CASSYRLGIAGGQETQYF TRBJ2-5 TRBD2 TRBV7-7 many
TGTGCCAGCAGCCCCGGGACAGGGACTGAAAAACTGTTTTTT CASSPGTGTEKLFF TRBJ1-4 TRBD1 TRBV3-1 few
TGTGCCAGCAGCCCCCCAGGGTTAGGAAATCAGCCCCAGCATTTT CASSPPGLGNQPQHF TRBJ1-5 . TRBV7-2 .
TGTGCCAGCAGCTTGGTCGGGGTAACTGAAGCTTTCTTT CASSLVGVTEAFF TRBJ1-1 . TRBV5-5 .
TGTGCCAGCAGCCAAGAACCAGTTCTGAACACTGAAGCTTTCTTT CASSQEPVLNTEAFF TRBJ1-1 . TRBV4-2 many
TGTGCCAGCAGCCAAGACAAGACAGGGGGCTATGGCTACACCTTC CASSQDKTGGYGYTF TRBJ1-2 TRBD1 TRBV4-2 .
TGTGCCAGCAGCTCTCCTACTACTAGCGGGGGACTAACTAGCACAGATACGCAGTATTTT CASSSPTTSGGLTSTDTQYF TRBJ2-3 TRBD2 TRBV11-2 few
TGTGCCAGCTCACCCCTAAGCGGGTACCAAGAGACCCAGTACTTC CASSPLSGYQETQYF TRBJ2-5 . TRBV18 few
TGTGCCAGCAGCTTGGAAGGCAAATCCTACGAGCAGTACTTC CASSLEGKSYEQYF TRBJ2-7 . TRBV5-5 few
TGTGCCAGCAGCACCATTCGGACCATAAACACCGGGGAGCTGTTTTTT CASSTIRTINTGELFF TRBJ2-2 . TRBV11-2 few
TGTGCCAGCAGTGAAATTTTGCTCTCTGGGGCCAACGTCCTGACTTTC CASSEILLSGANVLTF TRBJ2-6 . TRBV2 .
TGTGCCAGCAGTACAGGTCCCTTCGAGCAGTACTTC CASSTGPFEQYF TRBJ2-7 . TRBV6-5 many
TGCGCCAGCAGCCAAGCCTTCGGCGCGGGACCCTACGAGCAGTACTTC CASSQAFGAGPYEQYF TRBJ2-7 . TRBV4-3 few
TGTGCCATCAGTGCTAGCGGGGGAACCTACGAGCAGTACTTC CAISASGGTYEQYF TRBJ2-7 TRBD2 TRBV10-3 few
TGTGCCAGCAGTTACGGTACAATCACAGATACGCAGTATTTT CASSYGTITDTQYF TRBJ2-3 . TRBV6-2/TRBV6-3 .
TGTGCCAGCAGCCCAGGGCCCTGGACTGAAGCTTTCTTT CASSPGPWTEAFF TRBJ1-1 . TRBV7-2 .
TGCGCCAGCAGACCACAGACAGGGAACACCGGGGAGCTGTTTTTT CASRPQTGNTGELFF TRBJ2-2 . TRBV10-1 few
TGTGCCAGCAGCTTAGGATGGCGGGTGAGGGAGACCCAGTACTTC CASSLGWRVRETQYF TRBJ2-5 . TRBV7-2 few
TGTGCCAGCAGTGGCAAAGCGGGACTCTCAGATACGCAGTATTTT CASSGKAGLSDTQYF TRBJ2-3 TRBD2 TRBV28 .
TGTGCCAGCAGCCAAACAGGGGGCAAAGAGACCCAGTACTTC CASSQTGGKETQYF TRBJ2-5 TRBD1 TRBV7-2 few
TGTGCCAGCAGTAAAAATACCGGGACTAGCGGGACCTATACGCAGTATTTT CASSKNTGTSGTYTQYF TRBJ2-3 TRBD2 TRBV6-1 .
TGTGCCAGCAGCTTTCCGCTTGGCTACGAGCAGTACTTC CASSFPLGYEQYF TRBJ2-7 . TRBV7-2 many
TGTGCCAGCAGCTACGGGGGCAACGAGCAGTACTTC CASSYGGNEQYF TRBJ2-7 . TRBV7-6 .
TGTGCCAGCTCACCCCCCAGTGCCGGGGTAGCTAATGAAAAACTGTTTTTT CASSPPSAGVANEKLFF TRBJ1-4 . TRBV18 .
TGTGCCAGCAGCCAAGATGGGGACAGAGGAGCCTACAATGAGCAGTTCTTC CASSQDGDRGAYNEQFF TRBJ2-1 TRBD1 TRBV3-1 few
TGTGCCAGCAGCGGGACCTTGGGTGAAAAACTGTTTTTT CASSGTLGEKLFF TRBJ1-4 . TRBV3-1 few
TGTGCCAGCAGTCTTACAGGAGGCAGGGACACCGCGTATGGCTACACCTTC CASSLTGGRDTAYGYTF TRBJ1-2 . TRBV6-2/TRBV6-3 few
TGTGCCAGCAGTGGGAAGGGAGGTGGCACAGATACGCAGTATTTT CASSGKGGGTDTQYF TRBJ2-3 . TRBV28 many
TGCAGTGCTAAGGGACTAGCGGGTGAAGATACGCAGTATTTT CSAKGLAGEDTQYF TRBJ2-3 TRBD2 TRBV20-1 few
TGTGCCAGCAGCAACACGGGACACGCCTACGAGCAGTACTTC CASSNTGHAYEQYF TRBJ2-7 . TRBV7-2 few
TGTGCCAGCAGCCCCACAGTACTCTCCTACGAGCAGTACTTC CASSPTVLSYEQYF TRBJ2-7 . TRBV12-3/TRBV12-4 few
TGCAGCGTCCCTCTCGATACGCAGTATTTT CSVPLDTQYF TRBJ2-3 . TRBV29-1 .
TGCGCCAGCAAGGAAGGGGAATATAATTCACCCCTCCACTTT CASKEGEYNSPLHF TRBJ1-6 . TRBV5-1 many
TGTGCCAGCAGCCCAAGTAGCGGAGGGGGCCAAGAGACCCAGTACTTC CASSPSSGGGQETQYF TRBJ2-5 . TRBV7-2 .
TGTGCCAGCAGCTTTGGTAGGGGGGCCTCTTACAATGAGCAGTTCTTC CASSFGRGASYNEQFF TRBJ2-1 . TRBV5-5 few
TGTGCCAGCAGTTTATCGACAGGAGACGAGCAGTTCTTC CASSLSTGDEQFF TRBJ2-1 . TRBV12-3/TRBV12-4 few